These 26 T cell receptor beta chains were sequenced from one sample in a study of shared clonotypes between healthy human individuals. Terminally differentiated effector memory CD45RA+ cells were excluded from the naive CD8 cells, which were CD45RO-negative and positively selected for CCR7. Only in-frame clones appear in the TCRdb table, and some are missing; sequencing was by immunoSEQ multiplex PCR. The data show around 600,000 clones, 85% to 95% seen once. Sequenced input: naive CD8+ T cells sorted from blood. Every receptor here comes from a woman aged 30 to 39 in good health.

V gene TRBV27 combines with J gene TRBJ2-7, with D unresolved. V was pared by 5 bases and J by 3 bases, with 11 bases between. The CDR3 sequence is 13 residues long. CDR1 MNHEY and CDR2 SMNVEV come from the germline V gene (reference sequence). The CDR3 spells CASSVGRLYEQYF. DNA of the CDR3: TGTGCCAGCAGTGTAGGCAGGCTCTACGAGCAGTACTTC.

V usage is TRBV11-2 and J usage is TRBJ2-1; D possibly corresponds to TRBD2 (6 bases). CDR3 length equals 15 residues. Germline loops: CDR1 SGHAT, CDR2 FQNNGV. Trimming pared 5 bases from V and 7 bases from J, leaving 18 bases between. The CDR3 DNA is TGTGCCAGCAGCCCCGTTAATAGCGGTGGTAATGAGCAGTTCTTC. It codes for CASSPVNSGGNEQFF.

This sequence joins TRBV23-1 and TRBJ2-7; D is unclear. TRBV23-1 is an ORF for which the function is uncertain. The CDR3 loop spans 15 amino acids. The V gene lost 3 bases and the J gene lost 0 bases, with 12 bases spanning the gap. The CDR3 DNA sequence: TGCGCCAGCAGTCACGGCAGAAAGCACTCCTACGAGCAGTACTTC. Translating gives CASSHGRKHSYEQYF.

The V call is TRBV4-1, the J call TRBJ1-1; TRBD1 might be the D (6 bases). V lost 1 base and J 2 bases, leaving 14 bases between the germline ends. CDR1 and CDR2 (germline): MGHRA, YSYEKL. The CDR3 sequence is 16 residues long. As DNA, the CDR3 is TGCGCCAGCAGCCAAGTGGCCCGACAGGTAAACACTGAAGCTTTCTTT. Its translation: CASSQVARQVNTEAFF.

The J gene is TRBJ2-7, the V gene TRBV18; 12 bases are a match to TRBD1. The CDR3 is 16 residues long. The ends lost 3 bases at V and 5 bases at J; junction bases unmatched: 8. Per germline, CDR1 KGHSH and CDR2 LQKENI. In DNA form, the CDR3 reads TGTGCCAGCTCACCCAAACCGGGACAGGGGGCGCACGAGCAGTACTTC. Its translation: CASSPKPGQGAHEQYF.

J is TRBJ2-1 and V is TRBV7-2; D unresolved. The CDR3 runs 16 residues. V was trimmed by 5 bases and J by 4 bases, leaving 18 bases between them. The V gene's germline CDR1 is SGHTA and CDR2 FQGNSA. CDR3 nucleotide sequence: TGTGCCAGCAGCCCTGTGACTCGAGGCAGTTACAATGAGCAGTTCTTC. It codes for CASSPVTRGSYNEQFF.

As concerns this clone: In the same sample, other DNA sequences code for this CDR3. V gene TRBV29-1 combines with J gene TRBJ1-1; D is uncertain. Trimming shortened V by 2 bases and J by 3 bases, and 4 bases separated the two germline ends. The CDR3 extends over 11 amino acids. CDR1 is SQVTM and CDR2 is ANQGSEA in the germline V gene. The CDR3 here is CSVERYTEAFF. DNA for the CDR3: TGCAGCGTTGAAAGATACACTGAAGCTTTCTTT.

V is TRBV2 and J is TRBJ2-7, with D possibly being TRBD1 or TRBD2 (5 bases each). V was clipped by 6 bases and J by 0 bases, with 15 bases between them. Germline loops: CDR1 SNHLY, CDR2 FYNNEI. The CDR3 has 15 amino acids. The CDR3 reads CASSYGTGSSYEQYF. The CDR3 DNA reads TGTGCCAGCAGCTACGGGACGGGGAGCTCCTACGAGCAGTACTTC. The entire variable domain, with the rest obtained from reference TRBV2 and TRBJ2-7, is as follows: EPEVTQTPSHQVTQMGQEVILRCVPISNHLYFYWYRQILGQKVEFLVSFYNNEISEKSEIFDDQFSVERPDGSNFTLKIRSTKLEDSAMYFCASSYGTGSSYEQYFGPGTRLTVT.

The sample holds a few counts of this clone. V and J are TRBV7-9 and TRBJ2-7, with D unresolved. The CDR3 has 13 residues. Germline lookup yields CDR1 SEHNR and CDR2 FQNEAQ (reference sequence). V was shortened by 5 bases and J by 2 bases, with 10 bases between the two germline ends. This CDR3 is CASSPKQPYEQYF. The CDR3 DNA is TGTGCCAGCAGCCCTAAACAGCCCTACGAGCAGTACTTC.

The V gene is TRBV27, the J gene TRBJ2-5; D is ambiguous. Trimming took 2 bases from V and 3 from J, leaving 16 bases between them. The V gene's germline CDR1 is MNHEY and CDR2 SMNVEV (reference sequence). The CDR3 has 16 residues. The CDR3, as DNA: TGTGCCAGCAGTTTAGGGGTCAAATCCGGAAAAGAGACCCAGTACTTC. Protein sequence: CASSLGVKSGKETQYF.

This rearrangement joins TRBV9 to TRBJ1-2; 7 bases align to TRBD1. The length of the CDR3 is 15 residues. J lost 4 bases, V lost 3 bases, and 9 bases had no gene match. The germline V gene encodes CDR1 SGDLS and CDR2 YYNGEE. The CDR3 sequence: CASSAPNRGGYGYTF. The CDR3 DNA is TGTGCCAGCAGCGCACCCAACAGGGGCGGCTATGGCTACACCTTC.

The gene calls are TRBV19 and TRBJ2-7, with a weak D call TRBD2 (5 bases). The CDR3 covers 16 residues. The germline V gene encodes CDR1 LNHDA and CDR2 SQIVND (reference sequence). Trimming cost V 3 bases and J 4 bases, with 19 bases left between them. The CDR3 DNA reads TGTGCCAGTAGTATCGTTGGACGCGGGTTTCCATACGAGCAGTACTTC. Amino acid sequence: CASSIVGRGFPYEQYF.

The chain combines TRBV6-5 with TRBJ1-5; D is undetermined. Germline V CDR1 and CDR2: MNHEY, SVGAGI. This CDR3 has 16 amino acids. Trimming cost V 4 bases and J 1 base, with 14 bases left between them. DNA of the CDR3: TGTGCCAGCAGTTTAGGTCACTTCGGGAGCAATCAGCCCCAGCATTTT. This translates into CASSLGHFGSNQPQHF.

The chain carries TRBV6-5 and TRBJ1-1; D perhaps matches TRBD1 (6 bases). The germline V gene encodes CDR1 MNHEY and CDR2 SVGAGI. The CDR3 runs to 13 residues. Trimming cost V 5 bases and J 7 bases, with 14 bases left between them. The CDR3 region is CASSLTGNYEAFF. The CDR3 bases are TGTGCCAGCAGTCTCACAGGGAATTATGAAGCTTTCTTT.

The V call is TRBV2, the J call TRBJ1-1; possibly TRBD1 for D (6 bases). The CDR3 contains 15 residues. V lost 3 bases and J 5 bases, leaving 16 bases between the germline ends. The germline V gene encodes CDR1 SNHLY and CDR2 FYNNEI. The CDR3 sequence is CASSDIQGGRTEAFF. DNA for the CDR3: TGTGCCAGCAGTGACATACAGGGTGGGAGGACTGAAGCTTTCTTT. Filled out from reference TRBV2 and TRBJ1-1, the complete variable domain reads EPEVTQTPSHQVTQMGQEVILRCVPISNHLYFYWYRQILGQKVEFLVSFYNNEISEKSEIFDDQFSVERPDGSNFTLKIRSTKLEDSAMYFCASSDIQGGRTEAFFGQGTRLTVV.

As regards this clone: Distinct nucleotide sequences in the sample also encode this CDR3. Here the CDR3 DNA reads TGCGCCAGCAGCTCCGGGGGCGCTGAAGCTTTCTTT. This encodes CASSSGGAEAFF. The V and J genes are TRBV5-1 and TRBJ1-1, with D perhaps matching TRBD1 (6 bases). V was trimmed by 3 bases and J by 6 bases, leaving 9 bases between them. Looked up from germline, CDR1 is SGHRS and CDR2 is YFSETQ. The CDR3 has 12 residues.

This chain connects TRBV7-8 to TRBJ2-1; a possible D gene is TRBD2 (6 bases). This CDR3 contains 15 residues. Germline values: CDR1 SGHVS, CDR2 FQNEAQ. V was shortened by 1 base and J by 5 bases, with 12 bases between the two germline ends. CDR3: CASSLGSGVNNEQFF. The CDR3 nucleotides are TGTGCCAGCAGCTTAGGTAGCGGAGTAAACAATGAGCAGTTCTTC.

This clone came up a few times. One junction end disagrees with the germline gene, perhaps due to a read error. The chain has TRBV4-2 and TRBJ2-7; D might be TRBD1 or TRBD2, each matching 5 bases. The CDR3 runs 12 residues. Per the germline V gene, CDR1 is LGHNA and CDR2 is YNFKEQ. The CDR3 sequence is CASSQGEGRESF. CDR3 nucleotides: TGTGCCAGCAGCCAAGGTGAGGGCAGGGAGTCCTTC.

V gene TRBV13 combines with J gene TRBJ2-3; tentatively, D is TRBD2 (6 bases). The CDR3 sequence is 16 residues long. Germline V gene data show CDR1 as PRHDT and CDR2 as FYEKMQ (reference sequence). The V and J ends lost 3 bases and 5 bases respectively, with 18 bases between them. The CDR3 loop is CASSFGLAVNLDTQYF. CDR3 DNA: TGTGCCAGCAGCTTCGGATTAGCGGTTAACTTAGATACGCAGTATTTT.

This chain uses TRBV2 with TRBJ2-1, with TRBD2 identical over 10 bases. V lost 4 bases and J lost 5; bases outside the gene matches: 5. In germline, CDR1 is SNHLY, CDR2 FYNNEI. The CDR3 extends over 15 amino acids. The DNA for the CDR3 is TGTGCCAGCAGTGTGGCTAGCGGGAGAGACAATGAGCAGTTCTTC. Amino acid sequence: CASSVASGRDNEQFF. Filled out from reference TRBV2 and TRBJ2-1, the complete variable domain reads EPEVTQTPSHQVTQMGQEVILRCVPISNHLYFYWYRQILGQKVEFLVSFYNNEISEKSEIFDDQFSVERPDGSNFTLKIRSTKLEDSAMYFCASSVASGRDNEQFFGPGTRLTVL.

The chain links TRBV13 to TRBJ2-5; 15 positions agree with TRBD2. This CDR3 contains 18 residues. The germline CDR1 and CDR2 sequences are PRHDT and FYEKMQ (reference sequence). V shed 3 bases and J 5 bases; nucleotides not matched to a gene: 10. Written as DNA, the CDR3 is TGTGCCAGCAGCTTTCGGACTAGCGGGAGGGCCAGGGGCGAGACCCAGTACTTC. This gives the protein CASSFRTSGRARGETQYF. The full variable domain, in which reference TRBV13 and TRBJ2-5 provide the parts outside the CDR3, is AAGVIQSPRHLIKEKRETATLKCYPIPRHDTVYWYQQGPGQDPQFLISFYEKMQSDKGSIPDRFSAQQFSDYHSELNMSSLELGDSALYFCASSFRTSGRARGETQYFGPGTRLLVL.

The chain carries TRBV19 and TRBJ2-3, with 14 positions matching TRBD2. Germline values: CDR1 LNHDA, CDR2 SQIVND (reference sequence). The CDR3 loop spans 18 amino acids. Trimming removed 9 bases from V and 4 bases from J; junction bases left unmatched: 15. The DNA for the CDR3 is TGTGCCAGCAGAGACGGTCGCGGGACTAGCGGGAGTTCAGATACGCAGTATTTT. Translation: CASRDGRGTSGSSDTQYF.

DNA of the CDR3: TGTGCCAGCAGTATAGGGGTGGGAGGCAATCAGCCCCAGCATTTT. The encoded protein is CASSIGVGGNQPQHF. The chain links TRBV6-6 to TRBJ1-5, with D possibly matching TRBD1 (5 bases). The CDR3 has 15 residues. V lost 5 bases and J lost 2, with 13 bases in between. The germline V gene has CDR1 MNHNY and CDR2 SVGAGI (reference sequence).

This chain links TRBV4-1 with TRBJ2-7; no clear D. CDR1 is MGHRA, CDR2 YSYEKL, per germline. V lost 3 bases and J 8 bases, leaving 17 bases between the germline ends. CDR3 size: 14 residues. CDR3 nucleotides: TGCGCCAGCAGCCATTGCTGGATCGGGCTCCAGCAGTACTTC. Protein product: CASSHCWIGLQQYF.

This clone was found once. The rearrangement joins TRBV27 to TRBJ1-5, with 10 bases aligning to TRBD1. Unmatched junction bases numbered 9, after V lost 1 base and J lost 3 bases. CDR3 length: 18 residues. From germline, CDR1 is MNHEY and CDR2 SMNVEV (reference sequence). The CDR3 region has the DNA TGTGCCAGCAGTTTATTATCTCGGACAGGGGGTGCCAATCAGCCCCAGCATTTT. It encodes CASSLLSRTGGANQPQHF.

This chain connects TRBV6-6 to TRBJ2-3; no definite D call. V lost 7 bases, J lost 0 bases, and 11 bases lay in between. This CDR3 region has 14 residues. Germline CDR1 and CDR2: MNHNY and SVGAGI (reference sequence). The CDR3 DNA follows: TGTGCCAGCACGCAAGTCCCTAGCACAGATACGCAGTATTTT. It yields the protein CASTQVPSTDTQYF.